This entry concerns a single T cell receptor (beta chain). Its antigen remains unknown. Definition of naive CD8+ T cells rested on a CD45RO-CCR7+CD27+CD95- profile. There are 14 residues in the CDR3. Germline values: CDR1 SGHRS, CDR2 YFSETQ. These data belong to a study of CXCR3-negative and CXCR3-positive naive CD8 T cells. Whole-study context: Across all libraries, TRB reads numbered roughly 140 million, with about 1.5 +/- 0.3 million in each library.

5' RACE that incorporated UMI labels was used to prepare the TRB cDNA libraries. TCRdb re-called the 5' RACE reads, yielding one record per CDR3 amino acid sequence without DNA. Here the sample table reports 150,000 or so distinct CDR3 sequences. General study points: TRB CDR3 hydrophobicity was greater in CXCR3-positive naive cells than in CXCR3-negative naive cells.

V is TRBV5-1 and J is TRBJ2-5; lacking DNA, the TRBD2 call made by TCRdb goes unchecked. The specimen was naive CXCR3+ CD8+ T cells from blood. Regarding subset: CD45RO-CCR7+CD27+CD95- naive CD8+ T cells expressing CXCR3 (TNR3+). The sequence was obtained from a human donor in good health. Some clones in this sample may be carry-over from other donors' samples. CDR3 amino acids: CASSSGGGTETQYF.